This passage covers 3 T cell receptor beta chains from one sample sequenced in a study of cytomegalovirus exposure and HLA in healthy donors. Both 60 Vbeta primers and 13 Jbeta primers went into the PCR. Generated by immunoSEQ multiplex PCR, the TCRdb table keeps only in-frame clones and is missing some. The data contain some 200,000 clones, around 85% of them seen just once; the ten biggest clones take up approximately 1.5%. The sample consisted of PBMCs. These receptors were taken from a man aged 45-60 years in good health and CMV-seronegative.

This sequence joins TRBV5-4 and TRBJ1-2; 7 bases are a match to TRBD1. The CDR3 totals 14 residues. Germline V lookup: CDR1 SGHNT, CDR2 YYREEE (reference sequence). The V segment lost 0 bases and the J segment 4 bases; nucleotides outside the gene matches: 3. The CDR3 nucleotides read TGTGCCAGCAGCTTGGGGGGACAGAGCTATGGCTACACCTTC. Its protein product is CASSLGGQSYGYTF.

CDR3 in amino acids: CASSWDTHSYEQYF. In DNA, the CDR3 is TGTGCCAGCAGTTGGGACACACACTCCTACGAGCAGTACTTC. This chain joins TRBV5-4 and TRBJ2-7; possible D gene TRBD1, 6 bases. Germline V gene data show CDR1 as SGHNT and CDR2 as YYREEE (reference sequence). With 5 bases removed from V and 0 bases from J, the gap between germline ends came to 12 bases. The CDR3 runs 14 residues. Full variable domain (remainder filled in from reference TRBV5-4 and TRBJ2-7): ETGVTQSPTHLIKTRGQQVTLRCSSQSGHNTVSWYQQALGQGPQFIFQYYREEENGRGNFPPRFSGLQFPNYSSELNVNALELDDSALYLCASSWDTHSYEQYFGPGTRLTVT.

The chain employs TRBV9 and TRBJ2-1, with 9 bases that match TRBD2. Germline assignment: CDR1 SGDLS and CDR2 YYNGEE. The CDR3 sequence is 18 residues long. J was trimmed by 5 bases and V by 2 bases; bases with no gene match: 14. This CDR3 is CASSVQNSLAGHHNEQFF. CDR3 in DNA: TGTGCCAGCAGCGTCCAGAACTCACTAGCGGGCCATCACAATGAGCAGTTCTTC.